This TCR beta chain appears in the sequencing data of a study of cytomegalovirus exposure and HLA in healthy donors. Whole-study findings and limits: According to the study, 150 to 200 TCR beta chains were cytomegalovirus-associated. The classifier reportedly diagnosed cytomegalovirus status with high sensitivity and specificity.

This clone was detected a few times. Its antigen is currently unknown. J lost 6 bases, V lost 4 bases, and 5 bases had no gene match. The CDR3 is 15 amino acids. The germline gives CDR1 KGHSH, CDR2 LQKENI. Sampled while nominally healthy, donors likely had unrecorded immune exposures. It was with 60 Vbeta and 13 Jbeta primers that the PCR ran. In the authors' workflow: A later analysis counted 65 million to 95 million unique TCR beta chains, some 10 million shared. Libraries were prepared by immunoSEQ multiplex PCR; TCRdb keeps only in-frame clonotypes and omits some of them. Clone size and V and J calls were adopted from that table, with D and trimming inferred from the DNA. Among roughly 290,000 clones listed, 80% were seen once.

The TCR was taken from a girl aged 2-10 years in good health and CMV-seronegative. The chain combines TRBV18 with TRBJ2-1; 11 bases are shared with TRBD1. The specimen sequenced was PBMCs. CDR3 DNA: TGTGCCAGCTCACGTCCTGGGACAGGGGGCAATGAGCAGTTCTTC. It encodes CASSRPGTGGNEQFF.